The TCR beta chain described here comes from a study of blood T cell repertoires in COVID-19. As for the study in general: Some COVID-19 samples were acute and others convalescent; all came from the United States, Italy and Spain. The analysed material was cDNA or gDNA that came from T cells, B-cell-depleted T cells, or PBMCs.

Germline lookup yields CDR1 SGDLS and CDR2 YYNGEE. The V end was cut by 3 bases, the J end by 9 bases, with 16 bases between. CDR3 length: 14 amino acids. As processed by the authors: Reference gene primers were amplified, and this amplification served to estimate nucleated cell counts. Here immunoSEQ multiplex PCR was the method, and the copy in TCRdb shows in-frame clones only, minus some. For V, J and clone size, that table is used; D and trimming come from the DNA. The sample lists some 340,000 clones; 75% to 90% were seen once. The sequence derives from a woman between 18 and 29 years old with acute or convalescent COVID-19. Sequencing was carried out using peripheral blood. The chain links TRBV9 to TRBJ2-1; possibly TRBD1 for D (6 bases). CDR3: CASSAYRAEGEQFF. DNA of the CDR3: TGTGCCAGCAGCGCCTACAGGGCTGAAGGTGAGCAGTTCTTC.